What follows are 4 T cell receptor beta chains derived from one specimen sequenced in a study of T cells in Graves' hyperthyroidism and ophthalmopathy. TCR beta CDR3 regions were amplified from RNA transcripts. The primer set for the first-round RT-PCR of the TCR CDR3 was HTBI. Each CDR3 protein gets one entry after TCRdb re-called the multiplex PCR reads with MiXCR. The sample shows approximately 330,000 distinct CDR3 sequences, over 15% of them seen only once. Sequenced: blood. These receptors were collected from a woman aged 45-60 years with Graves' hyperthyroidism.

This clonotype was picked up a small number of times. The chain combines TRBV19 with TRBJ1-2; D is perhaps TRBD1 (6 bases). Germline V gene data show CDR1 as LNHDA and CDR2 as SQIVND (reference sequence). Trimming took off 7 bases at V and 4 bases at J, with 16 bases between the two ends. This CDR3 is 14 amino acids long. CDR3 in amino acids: CASTPQGSTYGYTF. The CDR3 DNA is TGTGCCAGTACCCCCCAGGGGTCGACCTATGGCTACACCTTC.

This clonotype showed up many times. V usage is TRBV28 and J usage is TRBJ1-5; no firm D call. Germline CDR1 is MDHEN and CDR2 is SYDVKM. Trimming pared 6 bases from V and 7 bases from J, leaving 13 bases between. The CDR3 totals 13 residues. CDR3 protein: CASRRVGGQPQHF. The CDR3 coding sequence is TGTGCCAGCAGGAGGGTAGGAGGACAGCCCCAGCATTTT.

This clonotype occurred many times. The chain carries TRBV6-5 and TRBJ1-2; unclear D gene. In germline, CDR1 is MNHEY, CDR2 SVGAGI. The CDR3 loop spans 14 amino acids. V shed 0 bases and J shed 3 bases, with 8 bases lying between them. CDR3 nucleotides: TGTGCCAGCAGTTACTCGTCCGACTACTATGGCTACACCTTC. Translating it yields CASSYSSDYYGYTF.

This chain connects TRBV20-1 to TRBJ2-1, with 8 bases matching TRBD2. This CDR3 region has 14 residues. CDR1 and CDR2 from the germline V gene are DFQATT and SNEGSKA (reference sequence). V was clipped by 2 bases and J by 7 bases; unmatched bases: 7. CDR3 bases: TGCAGTGCTAGACGGGCGGGGGGCCGGAATGAGCAGTTCTTC. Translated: CSARRAGGRNEQFF.